The 30 T cell receptor beta chains in this list originate from one sample, sequenced in a study of OX40 agonist ivuxolimab in advanced cancers. Library method: the immunoSEQ multiplex PCR assay. TCRdb stores this immuneACCESS table with in-frame sequences only. Part of the clones is absent; in the studies checked, under half of the shortfall reflects unresolved V genes, and no reason is known for the rest. The sample table contains under 85,000 clones; only one count was recorded for around 80% of them. Together, the top ten hold approximately 5% of the sample. The sample consisted of CD4+ or CD8+ T cells sorted from blood, taken in a trial of the OX40 agonist ivuxolimab. These receptors came from an adult with an advanced solid tumor such as melanoma, head and neck, liver or kidney cancer.

The chain joins TRBV5-5 to TRBJ1-5; D is ambiguous. This CDR3 is built from 13 residues. Germline assignment: CDR1 SGHKS and CDR2 YYEKEE (reference sequence). Trimming shortened V by 2 bases and J by 8 bases, and 11 bases separated the two germline ends. The CDR3 bases are TGTGCCAGCAGCTTTGGACCGATGAAGCCCCAGCATTTT. This encodes CASSFGPMKPQHF.

This chain connects TRBV19 to TRBJ2-7; D gene ambiguous. This CDR3 is built from 13 residues. The germline CDR1 and CDR2 sequences are LNHDA and SQIVND (reference sequence). The V end lost 4 bases, the J end lost 3 bases, and 10 bases lay between the germline ends. The CDR3 loop reads CASSTAGGYEQYF. CDR3 in DNA: TGTGCCAGTAGTACGGCAGGCGGCTACGAGCAGTACTTC.

In its sample, this clone was seen a few times. V usage is TRBV5-6 and J usage is TRBJ1-5; D unresolved. Germline assignment: CDR1 SGHDT and CDR2 YYEEEE. Trimming took off 3 bases at V and 10 bases at J, with 14 bases between the two ends. This CDR3 comprises 13 residues. This chain's CDR3 is CASSSLTTGPQHF. CDR3 in DNA: TGTGCCAGCAGCTCCCTAACCACGGGTCCCCAGCATTTT.

The chain has TRBV11-2 and TRBJ1-5; D not resolved. Trimming removed 5 bases at V and 3 bases at J, with 14 bases between. CDR1 and CDR2 from the germline V gene are SGHAT and FQNNGV. The CDR3 is 15 amino acids. The CDR3 reads CASSTMGGPNQPQHF. In DNA form, the CDR3 reads TGTGCCAGCAGCACTATGGGCGGACCCAATCAGCCCCAGCATTTT.

This clone was picked up a small number of times. This chain uses TRBV19 with TRBJ1-5, with D possibly matching TRBD1 (5 bases). Trimming took off 2 bases at V and 1 base at J, with 9 bases between the two ends. The germline V gene has CDR1 LNHDA and CDR2 SQIVND (reference sequence). This CDR3 region has 15 residues. The CDR3 nucleotides are TGTGCCAGTAGTATAAGGCAGGGCAGCAATCAGCCCCAGCATTTT. It encodes CASSIRQGSNQPQHF.

V gene TRBV6-5 combines with J gene TRBJ2-7, with D maybe TRBD1 (5 bases). V was shortened by 1 base and J by 0 bases, with 10 bases between the two germline ends. The germline gives CDR1 MNHEY, CDR2 SVGAGI. This CDR3 comprises 15 residues. The CDR3 is CASSYWQGSSYEQYF. The CDR3 DNA follows: TGTGCCAGCAGTTACTGGCAGGGAAGCTCCTACGAGCAGTACTTC.

The chain recombines TRBV10-1 with TRBJ1-3; the D gene is possibly TRBD1 (5 bases). Germline CDR1 and CDR2: WNHNN and SYGVQD (reference sequence). With 11 bases removed from V and 1 base from J, the gap between germline ends came to 12 bases. The CDR3 has 13 residues. In nucleotides, the CDR3 is TGCGCCGGCCCTGGGGGGTCTGGAAACACCATATATTTT. Translating gives CAGPGGSGNTIYF.

The gene calls are TRBV27 and TRBJ2-5, with TRBD2 matching 7 bases. Germline trimming cut 9 bases from V and 0 bases from J; bases unmatched to any gene: 10. The CDR3 runs 15 residues. Germline V CDR1 and CDR2: MNHEY, SMNVEV (reference sequence). CDR3 region: CASQTRAGNQETQYF. The CDR3 DNA sequence: TGTGCCAGTCAAACAAGAGCGGGGAACCAAGAGACCCAGTACTTC.

The chain joins TRBV4-3 to TRBJ1-2; maybe TRBD1 (5 bases). V lost 0 bases to trimming and J lost 8 bases, with 13 bases between them. Germline V gene data show CDR1 as LGHNA and CDR2 as YSLEER. The CDR3 has 14 amino acids. CDR3: CASSQDGGNSGYTF. The CDR3 bases are TGCGCCAGCAGCCAAGATGGGGGGAATTCGGGCTACACCTTC.

The chain joins TRBV6-5 to TRBJ1-6; the match to TRBD1 covers 8 bases. The CDR3 runs to 15 residues. Trimming took 5 bases from V and 7 from J; bases not matched to a gene: 7. CDR1 MNHEY and CDR2 SVGAGI come from the germline V gene. This CDR3 is CASSNTGGTNSPLHF. The CDR3 nucleotides read TGTGCCAGCAGTAATACAGGGGGAACAAATTCACCCCTCCACTTT.

This clone was detected once. The chain couples TRBV14 to TRBJ1-3; 9 bases are a match to TRBD1. The J segment lost 2 bases and the V segment lost 3 bases, leaving 2 bases of the junction unmatched. CDR3 size: 15 residues. Germline V lookup: CDR1 SGHDN, CDR2 FVKESK. Here the CDR3 reads CASSQDRGTGNTIYF. The CDR3 DNA is TGTGCCAGCAGCCAGGACAGGGGTACTGGAAACACCATATATTTT.

This chain links TRBV15 with TRBJ1-4; D gene uncertain. The ends were cut back, 3 bases at V and 5 bases at J, with 13 bases in the middle. CDR3 size: 15 residues. Germline V lookup: CDR1 LNHNV, CDR2 YYDKDF (reference sequence). CDR3 DNA sequence: TGTGCCACCAGCAGCCCCAGGACGGAGAATGAAAAACTGTTTTTT. It codes for CATSSPRTENEKLFF.

The chain recombines TRBV5-4 with TRBJ2-3, with 14 bases identical to TRBD2. Germline CDR1 and CDR2: SGHNT and YYREEE (reference sequence). V was clipped by 4 bases and J by 4 bases; unmatched bases: 2. The CDR3 sequence is 15 residues long. The CDR3 sequence is CASSPTSGGADTQYF. The CDR3 nucleotides are TGTGCCAGCAGCCCGACTAGCGGGGGGGCAGATACGCAGTATTTT.

This sequence joins TRBV5-8 and TRBJ1-1; D is possibly TRBD1 (5 bases). The V end was cut by 2 bases, the J end by 5 bases, with 16 bases between. This CDR3 has 15 amino acids. Per the germline V gene, CDR1 is SGHTS and CDR2 is YDEGEE. This CDR3 reads CASSFRFGAKTEAFF. The CDR3 nucleotides read TGTGCCAGCAGCTTCCGGTTCGGGGCGAAGACTGAAGCTTTCTTT.

The chain couples TRBV13 to TRBJ2-2; TRBD2 matches 13 bases. Germline CDR1 and CDR2: PRHDT and FYEKMQ (reference sequence). This CDR3 has 19 residues. Germline trimming cut 5 bases from V and 0 bases from J; bases unmatched to any gene: 9. The CDR3 reads CASSPRTSGGAANTGELFF. In nucleotides, the CDR3 is TGTGCCAGCAGCCCCCGGACTAGCGGGGGCGCTGCGAACACCGGGGAGCTGTTTTTT.

This chain connects TRBV7-9 to TRBJ2-7; TRBD2 aligns across 11 bases. V gave up 1 base and J gave up 4 bases; unmatched junction bases: 6. The germline CDR1 and CDR2 sequences are SEHNR and FQNEAQ (reference sequence). This CDR3 spans 16 amino acids. Here the CDR3 DNA reads TGTGCCAGCAGCTTAGGAGCTAGCGGGGGGAGGTACGAGCAGTACTTC. It translates to CASSLGASGGRYEQYF. The full variable domain, rest sourced from reference TRBV7-9 and TRBJ2-7, is DTGVSQNPRHKITKRGQNVTFRCDPISEHNRLYWYRQTLGQGPEFLTYFQNEAQLEKSRLLSDRFSAERPKGSFSTLEIQRTEQGDSAMYLCASSLGASGGRYEQYFGPGTRLTVT.

The rearrangement joins TRBV18 to TRBJ2-1; no definite D call. This CDR3 has 16 residues. V dropped 2 bases and J dropped 0 bases, with 11 bases sitting between them. From germline, CDR1 is KGHSH and CDR2 LQKENI. The CDR3: CASSPVGQSSYNEQFF. Written as DNA, the CDR3 is TGTGCCAGCTCACCAGTAGGTCAAAGCTCCTACAATGAGCAGTTCTTC.

CDR3 loop: CASSRTSYNEQFF. The CDR3 coding sequence is TGTGCCAGCAGCCGGACTAGCTACAATGAGCAGTTCTTC. The chain employs TRBV7-6 and TRBJ2-1; TRBD2 aligns across 7 bases. CDR1 and CDR2 (germline): SGHVS, FNYEAQ. This CDR3 contains 13 residues. J lost 3 bases, V lost 5 bases, and 1 base had no gene match.

The chain couples TRBV2 to TRBJ1-5; TRBD1 is a possible D gene (5 bases). From germline, CDR1 is SNHLY and CDR2 FYNNEI. V was cut by 6 bases and J by 0 bases, with 9 bases left in between. The CDR3 length is 14 residues. CDR3 residues: CASRSTVSNQPQHF. As DNA, the CDR3 is TGTGCCAGCAGATCGACAGTTAGCAATCAGCCCCAGCATTTT.

The rearrangement joins TRBV7-3 to TRBJ1-1, with TRBD1 matching over 7 bases. V dropped 6 bases and J dropped 1; count of bases not matched to a gene: 2. CDR1 and CDR2 (germline): SGHTA, FQGTGA. CDR3 size: 13 residues. CDR3 in amino acids: CASRRTGNTEAFF. The CDR3 DNA is TGTGCCAGCAGACGGACAGGGAACACTGAAGCTTTCTTT.

The genes are TRBV5-4 and TRBJ2-1, with 9 bases aligning to TRBD1. The CDR3 runs to 15 residues. Germline CDR1 SGHNT, CDR2 YYREEE (reference sequence). Trimming cost V 1 base and J 6 bases; bases outside gene matches: 5. CDR3 in amino acids: CASSLIGTGTNEQFF. CDR3 DNA: TGTGCCAGCAGCTTGATCGGGACAGGGACCAATGAGCAGTTCTTC.

The chain is built from TRBV18 and TRBJ1-3, with a tentative D call TRBD1 (6 bases). Germline CDR1 reads KGHSH; CDR2 reads LQKENI. The CDR3 sequence is 16 residues long. V lost 0 bases and J lost 4, with 13 bases in between. DNA for the CDR3: TGTGCCAGCTCACCACCGTCAGGGGCGAGAGGAAACACCATATATTTT. This encodes CASSPPSGARGNTIYF. Complete variable domain (other parts from reference TRBV18 and TRBJ1-3): NAGVMQNPRHLVRRRGQEARLRCSPMKGHSHVYWYRQLPEEGLKFMVYLQKENIIDESGMPKERFSAEFPKEGPSILRIQQVVRGDSAAYFCASSPPSGARGNTIYFGEGSWLTVV.

The chain carries TRBV5-1 and TRBJ1-6; weak D call: TRBD1 (5 bases). Trimming pared 3 bases from V and 4 bases from J, leaving 20 bases between. In germline, CDR1 is SGHRS, CDR2 YFSETQ. CDR3 length equals 18 residues. CDR3 loop: CASSSHPGREGYNSPLHF. CDR3 bases: TGCGCCAGCAGCTCCCACCCGGGGCGGGAGGGGTATAATTCACCCCTCCACTTT.

This clone was seen only a few times. V is TRBV23-1 and J is TRBJ2-6; 8 bases agree with TRBD1. TRBV23-1 is labeled an ORF, and its function is uncertain. J was trimmed by 2 bases and V by 7 bases; bases with no gene match: 10. This CDR3 has 17 amino acids. CDR3 loop: CASILYRGFAGANVLTF. In nucleotides, the CDR3 is TGCGCCAGCATTTTGTACAGGGGGTTCGCTGGGGCCAACGTCCTGACTTTC.

V usage is TRBV5-1 and J usage is TRBJ1-2; 11 bases line up with TRBD1. Trimming took 1 base from V and 4 from J; bases not matched to a gene: 9. The CDR3 extends over 17 amino acids. Germline assignment: CDR1 SGHRS and CDR2 YFSETQ. As DNA, the CDR3 is TGCGCCAGCAGCTTGAGTGGGAGCGGGACAGGGGGCTATGGCTACACCTTC. Protein sequence: CASSLSGSGTGGYGYTF.

This chain uses TRBV5-4 with TRBJ2-7, with D possibly being TRBD2 (5 bases). The V and J ends lost 0 bases and 6 bases respectively, with 16 bases between them. The CDR3 is 15 residues long. From germline, CDR1 is SGHNT and CDR2 YYREEE (reference sequence). CDR3 loop: CASSLGGLDGAEQYF. The CDR3 region has the DNA TGTGCCAGCAGCTTGGGAGGGTTAGACGGCGCCGAGCAGTACTTC.

J is TRBJ2-1 and V is TRBV18; no definite D call. This CDR3 contains 12 residues. Germline V gene sequence: CDR1 KGHSH, CDR2 LQKENI. With 3 bases removed from V and 10 bases from J, the gap between germline ends came to 10 bases. CDR3 residues: CASSPSLGEQFF. CDR3 DNA: TGTGCCAGCTCACCTTCTCTAGGGGAGCAGTTCTTC.

This chain connects TRBV7-3 to TRBJ2-7, with no clear D. The germline V and J ends were trimmed by 1 base and 7 bases, with 11 bases remaining between them. CDR1 and CDR2 (germline): SGHTA, FQGTGA. The CDR3 spans 13 residues. The CDR3 DNA sequence: TGTGCCAGCAGCTTAAGCTCGGGTAGAGAGCAGTACTTC. Its translation is CASSLSSGREQYF.

In this sample, this clone turned up a few times. The sample has other DNA sequences that encode this CDR3 too. The chain uses TRBV7-3 and TRBJ2-1; 7 bases align to TRBD1. This CDR3 has 11 amino acids. Germline CDR1 SGHTA, CDR2 FQGTGA. The trim removed 9 bases at V and 8 bases at J, leaving 4 bases unmatched. The CDR3 nucleotides read TGTGCCAGTTCTCAGGGGGATGAGCAGTTCTTC. Protein: CASSQGDEQFF. Full variable domain (missing parts from reference TRBV7-3 and TRBJ2-1): GAGVSQTPSNKVTEKGKYVELRCDPISGHTALYWYRQSLGQGPEFLIYFQGTGAADDSGLPNDRFFAVRPEGSVSTLKIQRTERGDSAVYLCASSQGDEQFFGPGTRLTVL.

The rearrangement uses TRBV4-1 and TRBJ1-5; D uncertain. V lost 0 bases and J lost 3, with 12 bases in between. The CDR3 consists of 16 residues. CDR1 is MGHRA and CDR2 is YSYEKL in the germline V gene. The CDR3 spells CASSQDSRPFNQPQHF. Written as DNA, the CDR3 is TGCGCCAGCAGCCAAGATAGTCGACCGTTCAATCAGCCCCAGCATTTT.